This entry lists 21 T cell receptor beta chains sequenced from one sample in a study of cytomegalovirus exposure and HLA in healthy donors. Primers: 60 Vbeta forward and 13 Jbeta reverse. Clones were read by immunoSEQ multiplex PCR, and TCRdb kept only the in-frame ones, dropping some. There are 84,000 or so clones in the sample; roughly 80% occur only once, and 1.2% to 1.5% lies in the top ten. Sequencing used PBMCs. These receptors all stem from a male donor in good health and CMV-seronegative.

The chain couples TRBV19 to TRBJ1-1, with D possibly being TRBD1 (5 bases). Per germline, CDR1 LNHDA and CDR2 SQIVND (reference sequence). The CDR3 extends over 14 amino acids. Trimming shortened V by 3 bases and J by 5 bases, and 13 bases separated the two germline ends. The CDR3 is CASSMQKQGTEAFF. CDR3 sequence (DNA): TGTGCCAGTAGTATGCAAAAGCAGGGAACTGAAGCTTTCTTT.

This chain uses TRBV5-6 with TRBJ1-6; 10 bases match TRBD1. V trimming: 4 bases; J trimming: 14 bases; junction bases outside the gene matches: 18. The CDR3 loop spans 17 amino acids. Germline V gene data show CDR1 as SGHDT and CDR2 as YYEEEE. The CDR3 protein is CASSLGTGASGLRSLHF. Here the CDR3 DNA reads TGTGCCAGCAGCCTCGGGACAGGGGCTTCGGGTTTGAGGTCCCTCCACTTT.

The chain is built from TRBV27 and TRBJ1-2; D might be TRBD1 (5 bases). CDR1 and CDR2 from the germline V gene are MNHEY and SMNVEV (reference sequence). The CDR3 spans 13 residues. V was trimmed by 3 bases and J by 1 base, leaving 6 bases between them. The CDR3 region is CASSFQGNYGYTF. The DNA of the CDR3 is TGTGCCAGCAGTTTCCAGGGTAACTATGGCTACACCTTC.

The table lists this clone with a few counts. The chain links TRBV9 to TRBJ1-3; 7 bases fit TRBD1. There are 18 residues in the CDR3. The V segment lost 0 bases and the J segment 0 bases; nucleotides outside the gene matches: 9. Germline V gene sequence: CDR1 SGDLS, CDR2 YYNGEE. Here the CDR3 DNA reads TGTGCCAGCAGCGTAGGGGCAGGGGGTAAGGTCTCTGGAAACACCATATATTTT. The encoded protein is CASSVGAGGKVSGNTIYF.

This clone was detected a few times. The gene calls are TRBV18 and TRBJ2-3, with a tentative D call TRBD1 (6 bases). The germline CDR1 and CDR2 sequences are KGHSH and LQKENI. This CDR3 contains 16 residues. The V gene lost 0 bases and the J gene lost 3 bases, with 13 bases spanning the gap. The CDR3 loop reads CASSPPHREGTDTQYF. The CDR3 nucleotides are TGTGCCAGCTCACCACCGCACAGGGAAGGGACAGATACGCAGTATTTT.

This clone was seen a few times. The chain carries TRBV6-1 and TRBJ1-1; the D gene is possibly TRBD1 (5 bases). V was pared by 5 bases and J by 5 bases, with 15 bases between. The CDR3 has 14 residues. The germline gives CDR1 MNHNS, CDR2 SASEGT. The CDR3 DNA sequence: TGTGCCAGCAGTCTAGGGGTCCTGGGGACTGAAGCTTTCTTT. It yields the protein CASSLGVLGTEAFF.

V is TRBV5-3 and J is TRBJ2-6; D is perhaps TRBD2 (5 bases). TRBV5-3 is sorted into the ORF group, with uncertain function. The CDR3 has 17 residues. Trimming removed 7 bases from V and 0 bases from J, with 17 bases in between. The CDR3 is CARGDWPGSSGANVLTF. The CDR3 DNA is TGTGCCAGAGGCGATTGGCCGGGGAGCTCTGGGGCCAACGTCCTGACTTTC.

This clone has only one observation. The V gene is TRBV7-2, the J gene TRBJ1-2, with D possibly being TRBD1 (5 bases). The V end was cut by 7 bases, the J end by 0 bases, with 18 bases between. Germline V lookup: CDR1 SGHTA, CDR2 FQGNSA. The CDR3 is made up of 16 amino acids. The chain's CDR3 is CASTSVGVLSNYGYTF. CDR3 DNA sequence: TGTGCCAGCACCTCGGTAGGGGTTTTATCTAACTATGGCTACACCTTC.

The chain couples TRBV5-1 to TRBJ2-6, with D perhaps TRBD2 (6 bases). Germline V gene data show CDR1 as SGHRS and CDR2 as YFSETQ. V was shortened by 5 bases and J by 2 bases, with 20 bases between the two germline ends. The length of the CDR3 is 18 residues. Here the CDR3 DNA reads TGCGCCAGCAGTTTCACGGGGGTCCCTCTTGCTGGGGCCAACGTCCTGACTTTC. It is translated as CASSFTGVPLAGANVLTF.

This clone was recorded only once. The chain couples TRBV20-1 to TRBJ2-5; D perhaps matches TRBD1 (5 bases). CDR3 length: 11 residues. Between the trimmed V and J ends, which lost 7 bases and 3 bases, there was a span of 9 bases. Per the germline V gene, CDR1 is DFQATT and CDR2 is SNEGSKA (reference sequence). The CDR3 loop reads CSGTLEETQYF. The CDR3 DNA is TGCAGTGGGACACTCGAAGAGACCCAGTACTTC.

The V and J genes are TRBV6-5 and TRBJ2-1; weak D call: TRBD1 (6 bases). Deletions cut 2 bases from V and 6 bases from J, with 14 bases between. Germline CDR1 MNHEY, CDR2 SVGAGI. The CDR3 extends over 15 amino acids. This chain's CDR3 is CASSYSQGSVNEQFF. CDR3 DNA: TGTGCCAGCAGTTACAGCCAGGGGTCAGTCAATGAGCAGTTCTTC.

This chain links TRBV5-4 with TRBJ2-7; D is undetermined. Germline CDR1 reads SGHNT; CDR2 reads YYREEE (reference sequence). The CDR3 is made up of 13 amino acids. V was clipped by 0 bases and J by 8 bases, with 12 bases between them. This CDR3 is CASSLDPGEKQYF. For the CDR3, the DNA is TGTGCCAGCAGCTTGGACCCCGGAGAGAAGCAGTACTTC. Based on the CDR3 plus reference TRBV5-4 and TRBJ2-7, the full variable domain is ETGVTQSPTHLIKTRGQQVTLRCSSQSGHNTVSWYQQALGQGPQFIFQYYREEENGRGNFPPRFSGLQFPNYSSELNVNALELDDSALYLCASSLDPGEKQYFGPGTRLTVT.

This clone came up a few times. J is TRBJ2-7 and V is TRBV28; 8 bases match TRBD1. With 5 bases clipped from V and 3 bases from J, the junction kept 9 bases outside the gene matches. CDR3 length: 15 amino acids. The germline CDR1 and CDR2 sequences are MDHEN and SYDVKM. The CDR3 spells CASSVTGGTLYEQYF. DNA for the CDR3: TGTGCCAGCAGTGTAACAGGGGGAACCCTCTACGAGCAGTACTTC.

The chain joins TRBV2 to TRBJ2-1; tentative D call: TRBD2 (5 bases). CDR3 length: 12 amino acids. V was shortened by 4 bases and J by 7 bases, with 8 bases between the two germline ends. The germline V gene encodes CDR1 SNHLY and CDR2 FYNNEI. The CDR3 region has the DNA TGTGCCAGCAGTGGATCGGGGAATGAGCAGTTCTTC. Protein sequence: CASSGSGNEQFF.

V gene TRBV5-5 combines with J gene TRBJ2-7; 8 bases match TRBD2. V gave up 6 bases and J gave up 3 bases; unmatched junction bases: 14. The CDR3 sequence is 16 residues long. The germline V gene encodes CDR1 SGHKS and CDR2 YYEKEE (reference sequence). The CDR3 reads CASTPGGGLGNYEQYF. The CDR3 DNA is TGTGCCAGCACCCCCGGGGGGGGACTAGGCAACTACGAGCAGTACTTC.

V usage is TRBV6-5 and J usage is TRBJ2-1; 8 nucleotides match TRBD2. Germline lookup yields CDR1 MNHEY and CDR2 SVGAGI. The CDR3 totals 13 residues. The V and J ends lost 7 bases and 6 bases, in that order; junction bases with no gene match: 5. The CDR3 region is CASMTGGINEQFF. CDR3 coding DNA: TGTGCCAGCATGACGGGGGGGATCAATGAGCAGTTCTTC.

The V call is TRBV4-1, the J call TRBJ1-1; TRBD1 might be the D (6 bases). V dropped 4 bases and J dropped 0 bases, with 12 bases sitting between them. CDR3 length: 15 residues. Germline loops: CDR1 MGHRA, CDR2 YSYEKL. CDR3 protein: CASSPGHIMNTEAFF. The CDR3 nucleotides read TGCGCCAGCAGCCCGGGACACATCATGAACACTGAAGCTTTCTTT.

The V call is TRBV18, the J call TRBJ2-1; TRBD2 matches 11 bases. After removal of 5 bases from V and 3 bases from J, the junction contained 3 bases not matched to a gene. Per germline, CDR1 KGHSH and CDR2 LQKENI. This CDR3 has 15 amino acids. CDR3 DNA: TGTGCCAGCTCAAGCGGGACTAGCGGCTACAATGAGCAGTTCTTC. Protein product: CASSSGTSGYNEQFF.

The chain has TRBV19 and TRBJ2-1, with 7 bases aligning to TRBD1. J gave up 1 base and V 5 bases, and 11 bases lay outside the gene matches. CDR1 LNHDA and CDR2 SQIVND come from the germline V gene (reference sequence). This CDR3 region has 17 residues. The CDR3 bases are TGTGCCAGTAGTTCGGCAGAGACAGGGAAGTCCTACAATGAGCAGTTCTTC. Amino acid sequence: CASSSAETGKSYNEQFF. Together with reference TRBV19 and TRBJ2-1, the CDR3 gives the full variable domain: DGGITQSPKYLFRKEGQNVTLSCEQNLNHDAMYWYRQDPGQGLRLIYYSQIVNDFQKGDIAEGYSVSREKKESFPLTVTSAQKNPTAFYLCASSSAETGKSYNEQFFGPGTRLTVL.

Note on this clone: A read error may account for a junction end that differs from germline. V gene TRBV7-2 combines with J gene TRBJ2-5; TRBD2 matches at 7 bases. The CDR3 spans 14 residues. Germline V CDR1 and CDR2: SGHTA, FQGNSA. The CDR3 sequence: CASSFGGSQGTQYF. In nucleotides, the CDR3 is TGTGCCAGCAGCTTCGGGGGGTCGCAAGGGACCCAGTACTTC.

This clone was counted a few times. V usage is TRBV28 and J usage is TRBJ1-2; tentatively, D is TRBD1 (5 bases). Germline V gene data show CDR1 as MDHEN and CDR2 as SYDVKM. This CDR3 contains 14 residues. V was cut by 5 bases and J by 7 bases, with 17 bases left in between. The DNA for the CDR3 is TGTGCCAGCAGTCTAGGGAGGGGCTTGGGTGGCTACACCTTC. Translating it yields CASSLGRGLGGYTF.